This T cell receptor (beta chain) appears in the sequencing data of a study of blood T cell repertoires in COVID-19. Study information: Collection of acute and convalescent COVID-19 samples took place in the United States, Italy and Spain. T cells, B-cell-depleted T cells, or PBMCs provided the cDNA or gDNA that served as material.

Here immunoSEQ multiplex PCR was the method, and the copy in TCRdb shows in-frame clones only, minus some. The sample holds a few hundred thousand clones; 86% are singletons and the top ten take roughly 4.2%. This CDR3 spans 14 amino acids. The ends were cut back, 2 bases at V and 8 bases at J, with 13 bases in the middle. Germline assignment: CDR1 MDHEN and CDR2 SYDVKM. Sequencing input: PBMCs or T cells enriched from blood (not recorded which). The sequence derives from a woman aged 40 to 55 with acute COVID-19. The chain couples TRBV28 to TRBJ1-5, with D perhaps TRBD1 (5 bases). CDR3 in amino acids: CASSLVVQGKPQHF. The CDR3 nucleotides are TGTGCCAGCAGTTTAGTAGTGCAGGGCAAGCCCCAGCATTTT.